These T cell receptor beta chains were read from a single sample in a study of blood T cell repertoires in COVID-19. This table comes from immunoSEQ multiplex PCR, and its TCRdb copy is limited to in-frame clones, with some not included. The sample has about 190,000 clones, 80% to 85% seen once. Sequencing was performed on peripheral blood. Receptors originate from a human donor in a cohort sampled during active COVID-19. Both conserved end residues are part of each CDR3. D genes are given only for firm matches. Clone size is not always given. Where it is, it says once, few, many or a class for expanded clones.

d_call j_call clone_size v_call cdr3_nt cdr3_aa
TRBD1 TRBJ1-2 - TRBV5-8 TGTGCCAGCATCAGGACAGGGTTGAGTGGCTACACCTTC CASIRTGLSGYTF
TRBD1 TRBJ1-2 few TRBV6-1 TGTGCCAGCAGTGAACTAGACCCGACAGGGGGCGCCTTCCACTATGGCTACACCTTC CASSELDPTGGAFHYGYTF
TRBD2 TRBJ2-5 - TRBV5-1 TGCGCCAGCAGCTGGGAGGGGCGAACGCTAGCGGGGCAAGAGACCCAGTACTTC CASSWEGRTLAGQETQYF
TRBD1 TRBJ2-1 - TRBV10-2 TGCGCCAGCGGACAGGGGGATCTTACTGAGCAGTTCTTC CASGQGDLTEQFF
- TRBJ1-5 - TRBV19 TGTGCCAGTAGTAATTTAGGTAGGGGCTTATATCAGCCCCAGCATTTT CASSNLGRGLYQPQHF
- TRBJ1-5 - TRBV28 TGTGCCAGCAGCCCGTTCTCCTGGGGGGGGCAGCCCCAGCATTTT CASSPFSWGGQPQHF
TRBD1 TRBJ1-1 - TRBV7-9 TGTGCCAGCAGCTTTACAGGGGGCGGAGAGAACGCTGAAGCTTTCTTT CASSFTGGGENAEAFF
- TRBJ1-1 few TRBV5-1 TGCGCCAGCAGCTTGGCCCCTTCGGGGGGGAACACTGAAGCTTTCTTT CASSLAPSGGNTEAFF
TRBD1 TRBJ1-6 - TRBV19 TGTGCCAGTAGTATAGATTGGGACAGGGGGGCTTCACCCCTCCACTTT CASSIDWDRGASPLHF
TRBD1 TRBJ2-4 - TRBV12-3/TRBV12-4 TGTGCCAGCAGTGCAGGGGGAAACATTCAGTACTTC CASSAGGNIQYF
TRBD1 TRBJ1-1 - TRBV30 TGTGCCTGGAGAAACCAATGGACAGGGAGTCGGGCTTTCTTT CAWRNQWTGSRAFF
- TRBJ1-2 - TRBV28 TGTGCCAGCAGCCGGGGCTATGGCTACACCTTC CASSRGYGYTF
- TRBJ2-7 - TRBV11-3 TGTGCCAGCAGCTCCGGAGGCGGGCGAGAGCAGTACTTC CASSSGGGREQYF
- TRBJ1-1 - TRBV6-5 TGTGCCAGCATACTTGAATTGGCTGAAGCTTTCTTT CASILELAEAFF
- TRBJ1-3 - TRBV4-2 TGTGCCAGCAGCCAAGATTTGCGGGAAAGACGGGGGATCGGAAACACCATATATTTT CASSQDLRERRGIGNTIYF
TRBD1 TRBJ1-4 - TRBV28 TGTGCGACCGGGACAGGGAGTAATGAAAAACTGTTTTTT CATGTGSNEKLFF
- TRBJ2-6 - TRBV3-1/TRBV3-2 TGTGCCAGCAGCCAAAGACGGAGCTCTGGGGCCAACGTCCTGACTTTC CASSQRRSSGANVLTF
- TRBJ2-7 - TRBV15 TGTGCCACCAGCAAGGAGTTGTCCTACGAGCAGTACTTC CATSKELSYEQYF
- TRBJ2-3 - TRBV7-8 TGTGCCAGCGGGCGTTTAGATACGCAGTATTTT CASGRLDTQYF
- TRBJ1-1 - TRBV13 TGTGCCAGCAGCCACGGAGCCGCTGAAGCTTTCTTT CASSHGAAEAFF
- TRBJ2-2 - TRBV5-1 TGCGCCAGCAGCTTACGAGCGGGCCCGAACACCGGGGAGCTGTTTTTT CASSLRAGPNTGELFF
TRBD1 TRBJ1-3 - TRBV29-1 TGCAGCGTTGTCAGGGACAGGGGAAACACCATATATTTT CSVVRDRGNTIYF
TRBD2 TRBJ2-4 - TRBV5-1 TGCGCCAGCAGCCCGGGACTAATCATAGCCAAAAACATTCAGTACTTC CASSPGLIIAKNIQYF
TRBD2 TRBJ2-5 - TRBV7-2 TGTGCCAGCAGCTTAGCCTCTAGCGGGAGGGAGACCCAGTACTTC CASSLASSGRETQYF
TRBD2 TRBJ2-1 - TRBV7-8 TGTGCCAGCAGTGGGATCGGGGGGAGCAATGAGCAGTTCTTC CASSGIGGSNEQFF
- TRBJ1-2 - TRBV14 TGTGCCAGCAGCCGTTACCGACATCAGGGCCCCTCCTATGGCTACACCTTC CASSRYRHQGPSYGYTF
- TRBJ1-2 few TRBV10-1 TGCGCCAGCAGTGGGTTGGCAGGGGACAACTATGGCTACACCTTC CASSGLAGDNYGYTF
- TRBJ1-2 - TRBV5-5 TGTGCCAGCAGCTTCACGGGAACCAACTATGGCTACACCTTC CASSFTGTNYGYTF
- TRBJ1-3 - TRBV5-4 TGTGCCAGCAGCGAGAACAGGGCTGGAAACACCATATATTTT CASSENRAGNTIYF
- TRBJ2-1 - TRBV5-1 TGCGCCAGCAGCTTGGAACAGGTCGCCTACAATGAGCAGTTCTTC CASSLEQVAYNEQFF
- TRBJ1-1 - TRBV28 TGTGCCAGCAGTCCCGGTTTAAGATTGGCTTTCTTT CASSPGLRLAFF